The clone carrying this T cell receptor beta chain has ten or more counts. Levels of FFPE tumor DNA were quantified by means of amplified housekeeping genes. The data were produced by immunoSEQ multiplex PCR, yet TCRdb's version contains in-frame clones alone and is incomplete. The sample consists of 35,000 or so clones, approximately 34% of them appearing once. Trimming left V 3 bases short and J 0 bases short, with 10 bases between. In germline, CDR1 is SGHNT, CDR2 YENEEA. The CDR3 sequence is 15 residues long. These data belong to a study of PD-L1 blockade in urothelial cancer. Study overall: Before enrollment, 0 to 3 chemotherapy regimens had been given to patients.

Material: tumor tissue, obtained before atezolizumab (anti-PD-L1) treatment. The rearrangement uses TRBV11-3 and TRBJ2-3, with D perhaps matching TRBD2 (6 bases). This TCR derives from a man between 60 and 70 years old with urothelial cancer. DNA for the CDR3: TGTGCCAGCAGCTTGGGACTCCTAAGCACAGATACGCAGTATTTT. This gives the protein CASSLGLLSTDTQYF.